This T cell receptor (beta chain) was sequenced for a study of blood T cell repertoires in COVID-19. For the study at large: COVID-19 samples, acute and convalescent, were from the United States, Italy and Spain. PBMCs, B-cell-depleted T cells, or T cells were the source of the cDNA or gDNA that made up the material.

This CDR3 region has 17 residues. Germline values: CDR1 LNHDA, CDR2 SQIVND (reference sequence). V was clipped by 0 bases and J by 0 bases; unmatched bases: 6. In the original processing: Researchers report that nucleated cell counts were estimated from reference gene primer amplification. The assay was immunoSEQ multiplex PCR, and TCRdb's table has in-frame clones only and misses some. Clonal size and the V and J genes are those of that table, whereas D and trimming came from the DNA. This table holds about 250,000 clones, 80% to 90% found once. The sample consisted of peripheral blood. The TCR comes from a woman in her twenties or thirties with active or convalescent COVID-19. V usage is TRBV19 and J usage is TRBJ1-1; 8 bases fit TRBD1. The CDR3 nucleotides read TGTGCCAGTAGTATAGATCAACGGGACAGGCTGAACACTGAAGCTTTCTTT. This encodes CASSIDQRDRLNTEAFF.